Shown below are 29 T cell receptor beta chains from a single sample sequenced in a study of blood T cell repertoires in COVID-19. Sequenced by immunoSEQ multiplex PCR; TCRdb stores in-frame clones only, minus some. Of about 130,000 clones detected, around three quarters appear once; the ten largest clones hold approximately 35%. The sequencing sample was made of peripheral blood. The receptors shown here come from a middle-aged man with active or convalescent COVID-19.

The chain carries TRBV30 and TRBJ1-4; D perhaps matches TRBD1 (6 bases). V was clipped by 2 bases and J by 5 bases, with 15 bases between them. Germline V CDR1 and CDR2: GTSNPN, SVGIG (reference sequence). CDR3 length: 15 residues. CDR3 sequence reads: CAWSIGQSTNEKLFF. As DNA, the CDR3 is TGTGCCTGGAGTATTGGACAGTCGACAAATGAAAAACTGTTTTTT.

The chain is built from TRBV11-2 and TRBJ2-2; D gene ambiguous. Per the germline V gene, CDR1 is SGHAT and CDR2 is FQNNGV. The germline V and J ends were trimmed by 4 bases and 8 bases, with 8 bases remaining between them. CDR3 length: 12 residues. The CDR3 sequence: CASSWATGELFF. CDR3 DNA: TGTGCCAGCAGCTGGGCGACGGGGGAGCTGTTTTTT.

This chain uses TRBV29-1 with TRBJ1-4; weak D call: TRBD1 (6 bases). The length of the CDR3 is 13 residues. Trimming took off 0 bases at V and 7 bases at J, with 9 bases between the two ends. Per germline, CDR1 SQVTM and CDR2 ANQGSEA. CDR3 DNA: TGCAGCGTTGAAGAGAGGGGGAGTGAAAAACTGTTTTTT. Amino acids: CSVEERGSEKLFF. Filled out from reference TRBV29-1 and TRBJ1-4, the complete variable domain reads SAVISQKPSRDICQRGTSLTIQCQVDSQVTMMFWYRQQPGQSLTLIATANQGSEATYESGFVIDKFPISRPNLTFSTLTVSNMSPEDSSIYLCSVEERGSEKLFFGSGTQLSVL.

This clone has just a few counts. The chain is built from TRBV3-1 (or the pseudogene TRBV3-2) and TRBJ2-7; TRBD2 aligns across 8 bases. J was trimmed by 5 bases and V by 7 bases; bases with no gene match: 10. CDR3 length equals 14 residues. Looked up from germline, CDR1 is LGHDT and CDR2 is YNNKEL (reference sequence). CDR3 in amino acids: CASNSTSGSNEQYF. The DNA for the CDR3 is TGTGCCAGCAACTCAACTAGCGGCTCTAACGAGCAGTACTTC.

This clone rates as medium-sized. This rearrangement joins TRBV18 to TRBJ1-1, with 8 nucleotides matching TRBD1. The CDR3 contains 15 residues. Germline V lookup: CDR1 KGHSH, CDR2 LQKENI. Trimming removed 5 bases from V and 3 bases from J; junction bases left unmatched: 8. The CDR3 reads CASSYTGGEDTEAFF. CDR3 sequence (DNA): TGTGCCAGCTCATACACAGGGGGGGAAGACACTGAAGCTTTCTTT.

The chain is built from TRBV6-5 and TRBJ2-6; D gene unclear. V was cut by 6 bases and J by 2 bases, with 5 bases left in between. The CDR3 contains 13 residues. CDR1 is MNHEY, CDR2 SVGAGI, per germline. Written as DNA, the CDR3 is TGTGCCAGCAGCGCGACTGGGGCCAACGTCCTGACTTTC. Translated, it gives CASSATGANVLTF.

Turning to this clone: The same CDR3 can be traced to other DNA sequences in this sample. The chain carries TRBV7-9 and TRBJ2-7, with 8 positions matching TRBD1. V lost 4 bases and J lost 6; bases outside the gene matches: 5. Per the germline V gene, CDR1 is SEHNR and CDR2 is FQNEAQ (reference sequence). The CDR3 runs 13 residues. The CDR3 region is CASSSGQGREQYF. The CDR3 bases are TGTGCCAGCAGCTCCGGACAGGGCCGCGAGCAGTACTTC.

CDR3 DNA sequence: TGTGCCAGCAGTGATGTCGGGGGGATCTCTGGAAACACCATATATTTT. It is translated as CASSDVGGISGNTIYF. The chain has TRBV6-1 and TRBJ1-3, with D tentatively TRBD1 (5 bases). Trimming stripped 3 bases from V and 0 bases from J, with 12 bases between. The germline gives CDR1 MNHNS, CDR2 SASEGT. The CDR3 spans 16 residues.

This chain links TRBV4-1 with TRBJ2-7; 7 bases agree with TRBD2. V lost 3 bases to trimming and J lost 0 bases; unmatched junction nucleotides: 8. Germline V gives CDR1 MGHRA, CDR2 YSYEKL. The CDR3 runs to 16 residues. The CDR3 bases are TGCGCCAGCAGCCAGGGGGGAGGGCACCTCTCCTACGAGCAGTACTTC. This sequence encodes CASSQGGGHLSYEQYF.

V gene TRBV28 combines with J gene TRBJ2-7; tentatively, D is TRBD1 (6 bases). Germline V gene lookup returns CDR1 MDHEN and CDR2 SYDVKM. Trimming cost V 6 bases and J 4 bases, with 22 bases left between them. The CDR3 is 16 amino acids. CDR3 amino acids: CASRRLQGLSGYEQYF. The CDR3 DNA is TGTGCCAGCAGGAGACTACAGGGCCTAAGCGGATACGAGCAGTACTTC.

CDR3 loop: CASSQDPGLYNEQFF. For the CDR3, the DNA is TGCGCCAGCAGCCAGGACCCGGGACTCTACAATGAGCAGTTCTTC. The chain combines TRBV4-1 with TRBJ2-1, with D possibly being TRBD2 (6 bases). CDR3 size: 15 residues. CDR1 and CDR2 from the germline V gene are MGHRA and YSYEKL. Trimming pared 3 bases from V and 3 bases from J, leaving 12 bases between.

The chain links TRBV30 to TRBJ2-7; 10 bases line up with TRBD1. CDR1 is GTSNPN, CDR2 SVGIG, per germline (reference sequence). Unmatched junction bases numbered 12, after V lost 2 bases and J lost 2 bases. The CDR3 consists of 17 residues. CDR3 in amino acids: CAWSRKTGTGVAYEQYF. DNA for the CDR3: TGTGCCTGGAGTAGAAAAACCGGGACAGGGGTCGCCTACGAGCAGTACTTC.

The V gene is TRBV12-3 or TRBV12-4, the J gene TRBJ1-2, with D unresolved. The CDR3 consists of 13 residues. Between the trimmed V and J ends, which lost 5 bases and 4 bases, there was a span of 11 bases. The CDR3 DNA is TGTGCCAGCAGTCTCGGGATCTTCTATGGCTACACCTTC. This codes for CASSLGIFYGYTF.

The chain carries TRBV4-3 and TRBJ2-5; the D gene is possibly TRBD1 (6 bases). CDR3 length: 16 residues. Germline V gives CDR1 LGHNA, CDR2 YSLEER. Deletions cut 0 bases from V and 2 bases from J, with 13 bases between. DNA of the CDR3: TGCGCCAGCAGCCAAGAGATAAGGCAGGGGCAAGAGACCCAGTACTTC. Amino acids: CASSQEIRQGQETQYF.

This clone was seen a handful of times. The chain has TRBV19 and TRBJ2-7, with D maybe TRBD1 (5 bases). Germline V lookup: CDR1 LNHDA, CDR2 SQIVND (reference sequence). V lost 5 bases and J 3 bases, leaving 8 bases between the germline ends. The CDR3 contains 12 residues. CDR3 region: CASSDRRYEQYF. The CDR3, as DNA: TGTGCCAGTAGTGACAGACGCTACGAGCAGTACTTC.

The chain joins TRBV2 to TRBJ2-5; perhaps TRBD2 as D (6 bases). CDR1 is SNHLY, CDR2 FYNNEI, per germline. The CDR3 covers 11 residues. Deletions cut 7 bases from V and 4 bases from J, with 7 bases between. The CDR3 DNA follows: TGTGCCAGCAACGGGGGAGAGACCCAGTACTTC. This codes for CASNGGETQYF. Combining the CDR3 with reference TRBV2 and TRBJ2-5 gives the whole variable domain EPEVTQTPSHQVTQMGQEVILRCVPISNHLYFYWYRQILGQKVEFLVSFYNNEISEKSEIFDDQFSVERPDGSNFTLKIRSTKLEDSAMYFCASNGGETQYFGPGTRLLVL.

The rearrangement links TRBV5-1 to TRBJ2-1, with TRBD2 as a possible D gene (6 bases). There are 16 residues in the CDR3. V dropped 3 bases and J dropped 0 bases, with 13 bases sitting between them. CDR1 and CDR2 (germline): SGHRS, YFSETQ. The CDR3 DNA reads TGCGCCAGCAGCTCCGGCGGGACCAACTCCTACAATGAGCAGTTCTTC. Its translation: CASSSGGTNSYNEQFF.

The chain carries TRBV19 and TRBJ2-2, with 14 positions matching TRBD2. This CDR3 comprises 16 residues. The germline V gene has CDR1 LNHDA and CDR2 SQIVND (reference sequence). The trim removed 7 bases at V and 5 bases at J, leaving 6 bases unmatched. In DNA, the CDR3 is TGTGCCAGTAACACGGGACTAGCGGGAGTTACCGGGGAGCTGTTTTTT. Translating it yields CASNTGLAGVTGELFF.

The gene calls are TRBV5-1 and TRBJ1-1, with TRBD1 matching 7 bases. The trim removed 7 bases at V and 4 bases at J, leaving 4 bases unmatched. The germline gives CDR1 SGHRS, CDR2 YFSETQ. CDR3 length: 12 residues. CDR3 bases: TGCGCCAGCGGGAACAGGGGCACTGAAGCTTTCTTT. The encoded protein is CASGNRGTEAFF.

The rearrangement uses TRBV5-1 and TRBJ2-1, with D perhaps TRBD2 (6 bases). This CDR3 spans 16 amino acids. CDR1 SGHRS and CDR2 YFSETQ come from the germline V gene. V was cut by 2 bases and J by 0 bases, with 12 bases left in between. DNA for the CDR3: TGCGCCAGCAGCTTAACTAGCACTTTCTCCTACAATGAGCAGTTCTTC. It encodes CASSLTSTFSYNEQFF.

The chain joins TRBV6-1 to TRBJ1-3; no reliable D call. Germline CDR1 and CDR2: MNHNS and SASEGT. Trimming shortened V by 3 bases and J by 4 bases, and 13 bases separated the two germline ends. The length of the CDR3 is 15 residues. The CDR3 region has the DNA TGTGCCAGCAGTGACCGCATGCTGGCCGGAAACACCATATATTTT. Translation gives CASSDRMLAGNTIYF.

The rearrangement joins TRBV5-1 to TRBJ2-1, with D maybe TRBD1 (6 bases). The CDR3 totals 15 residues. Germline CDR1 reads SGHRS; CDR2 reads YFSETQ. Deletions cut 0 bases from V and 6 bases from J, with 13 bases between. Here the CDR3 reads CASSLERGWGNEQFF. The DNA of the CDR3 is TGCGCCAGCAGCTTGGAAAGGGGGTGGGGCAATGAGCAGTTCTTC.

This clone was counted only a few times. The gene calls are TRBV5-6 and TRBJ1-2; D is unresolved. Germline values: CDR1 SGHDT, CDR2 YYEEEE. V was shortened by 4 bases and J by 8 bases, with 15 bases between the two germline ends. This CDR3 comprises 13 residues. CDR3 DNA sequence: TGTGCCAGCAGCCTCCCGGGGTTCCAAGGCTACACCTTC. The encoded protein is CASSLPGFQGYTF. The entire variable domain, with the rest obtained from reference TRBV5-6 and TRBJ1-2, is as follows: DAGVTQSPTHLIKTRGQQVTLRCSPKSGHDTVSWYQQALGQGPQFIFQYYEEEERQRGNFPDRFSGHQFPNYSSELNVNALLLGDSALYLCASSLPGFQGYTFGSGTRLTVV.

The genes are TRBV18 and TRBJ1-5; a weak D match, TRBD1 (6 bases). The CDR3 extends over 17 amino acids. Trimming took 3 bases from V and 8 from J, leaving 23 bases between them. Germline V CDR1 and CDR2: KGHSH, LQKENI. This chain's CDR3 is CASSPSGKGGPSEPQHF. DNA of the CDR3: TGTGCCAGCTCACCCTCCGGGAAAGGGGGACCCTCGGAGCCCCAGCATTTT.

J is TRBJ2-7 and V is TRBV4-1; 10 positions agree with TRBD2. Germline V gives CDR1 MGHRA, CDR2 YSYEKL. The CDR3 spans 13 residues. With V trimmed by 9 bases and J by 7 bases, 9 bases remained unmatched. CDR3 DNA sequence: TGCGCCAGTCGGGGGGTAGCGGGAGGTGAGCAGTACTTC. It is translated as CASRGVAGGEQYF.

For this clone: Sequence at one end of the junction differs from germline and may be a read error. The gene calls are TRBV4-1 and TRBJ2-3, with D possibly matching TRBD2 (7 bases). The germline V gene has CDR1 MGHRA and CDR2 YSYEKL. This CDR3 is built from 18 residues. CDR3 loop: CASSQDEGVGDYTYTQYF. DNA for the CDR3: TGCGCCAGCAGCCAAGATGAGGGGGTCGGGGACTACACATATACGCAGTATTTT.

This clone was counted only a few times. The chain has TRBV6-1 and TRBJ1-4; TRBD1 matches at 7 bases. The germline CDR1 and CDR2 sequences are MNHNS and SASEGT. The CDR3 sequence is 13 residues long. Trimming at V came to 6 bases and at J to 8 bases, leaving 6 bases not matched to a gene. In nucleotides, the CDR3 is TGTGCCAGCAGGACGACAGGGTGGGAAAAACTGTTTTTT. It encodes CASRTTGWEKLFF.

This sequence joins TRBV14 and TRBJ2-7; 8 bases match TRBD2. V lost 3 bases and J lost 3; bases outside the gene matches: 10. Germline CDR1 SGHDN, CDR2 FVKESK. This CDR3 spans 16 amino acids. DNA for the CDR3: TGTGCCAGCAGCCACCAAAGGGGTAGCGGGATCTACGAGCAGTACTTC. Translating it yields CASSHQRGSGIYEQYF.

V is TRBV6-6 and J is TRBJ2-7, with no clear D. The V gene's germline CDR1 is MNHNY and CDR2 SVGAGI (reference sequence). The ends were cut back, 2 bases at V and 6 bases at J, with 11 bases in the middle. The CDR3 has 13 amino acids. The CDR3 protein is CASSYGIKSEQYF. The CDR3, as DNA: TGTGCCAGCAGTTACGGCATAAAGTCCGAGCAGTACTTC.